This record looks at one TCR beta chain sequence and its context. Its antigen has not been determined. Base qualities are not provided; no much larger clone lies one nucleotide away. Germline trimming: 4 bases from V, 0 bases from J; junction bases outside gene matches: 7. The CDR3 covers 16 residues, taking in both the cysteine and the phenylalanine. Only the CDR3 portion is preserved as DNA: 48 bases, with reading frame beginning at the first base. Looking up the germline V gene yields CDR1 SGHVS and CDR2 FNYEAQ. The entry originates in a study of T cell changes during pregnancy in multiple sclerosis (dated by TCRdb to between 2018 and 2021). Regarding the study in general: The study looked at changes in the T cell repertoire across pregnancy in women with multiple sclerosis.

Libraries came from the immunoSEQ multiplex PCR assay. The table was pulled from immuneACCESS by TCRdb, which kept in-frame rearrangements only. Such tables lose some clones; where checked, under half of the loss comes from unresolved V genes, and the rest has no known cause. A total of around 80,000 clones appear in this sample, 90% to 95% of them only once. The top ten constitute 1.4% of the sample. Recombination connected TRBV7-6 to TRBJ2-3; TRBD2 matches 7 bases in the middle. This receptor was obtained from a female donor with multiple sclerosis, enrolled in a pregnancy study. The sample consisted of peripheral blood, taken before pregnancy. This receptor has the CDR3 CASSSPTSASTDTQYF. The DNA sequence follows: TGTGCCAGCAGCTCCCCTACTAGCGCAAGCACAGATACGCAGTATTTT. Here the CDR3 is joined to the reference TRBV7-6 and TRBJ2-3 genes, and the full variable domain is: GAGVSQSPRYKVTKRGQDVALRCDPISGHVSLYWYRQALGQGPEFLTYFNYEAQQDKSGLPNDRFSAERPEGSISTLTIQRTEQRDSAMYRCASSSPTSASTDTQYFGPGTRLTVL.